This T cell receptor (beta chain) was sequenced during a study of Ad26.COV2.S vaccination and SARS-CoV-2 variants. Study background: The donor belonged to the COV1001 Ad26.COV2.S trial arm. Intramuscularly, Ad26.COV2.S was given either once or twice, 56 days apart.

Study-level results: Higher spike-specific TCR breadth was found in vaccine recipients than in placebo recipients.

Treatment denoted: roughly 18 received Ad26.COV2.S at low or high dose, single or two shots; roughly 5 received placebo; per-sample allocation not given. Day 63 following the first vaccine or placebo injection was when the samples were taken. The repertoire was sequenced with immunoSEQ multiplex PCR; TCRdb's copy has only in-frame clones and lacks some. The sample holds fewer than 600,000 clones, roughly 87% seen once. V shed 4 bases, J shed 2 bases, and the junction held 9 bases outside the gene matches. CDR3 length equals 16 residues. In germline, CDR1 is MNHEY, CDR2 SMNVEV (reference sequence). About this clone: Its antigen is not known.

Material: peripheral blood, obtained in a trial of Ad26.COV2.S vaccine versus placebo. This receptor was taken from a person aged 18 to 59 who received the Ad26.COV2.S COVID-19 vaccine or a placebo. The V call is TRBV27, the J call TRBJ1-2, with TRBD1 matching over 8 bases. CDR3 nucleotides: TGTGCCAGCAGTTACTACCGACAGGGGACGAACTATGGCTACACCTTC. It encodes CASSYYRQGTNYGYTF.